This T cell receptor (beta chain) appears in the sequencing data of a study of Ad26.COV2.S vaccination and SARS-CoV-2 variants. Study summary: Dosing was one shot or two shots 56 days apart.

Described treatment: about 20 received Ad26.COV2.S at low or high dose, single or two shots; several received placebo; per-sample allocation not given. Specimen acquisition occurred on day 63 following the initial vaccine or placebo injection. V gave up 0 bases and J gave up 9 bases; unmatched junction bases: 8. The germline CDR1 and CDR2 sequences are ENHRY and SYGVKD. The length of the CDR3 is 14 residues. Produced via immunoSEQ multiplex PCR; TCRdb's table is partial and in-frame only. The profile covers 300,000 to 350,000 clones, with about 86% appearing a single time and less than 2% taken by the ten largest. As to this clone: No antigen is known for it.

Study observations and caveats: Recipients given vaccine exceeded placebo recipients in spike-specific TCR breadth. CD8+ and CD4+ T cells specific for spike reportedly responded with substantial breadth after vaccination.

The sequence was collected from a person between 18 and 60 years old who received the Ad26.COV2.S COVID-19 vaccine or a placebo. Sequencing used peripheral blood, obtained in a trial of Ad26.COV2.S vaccine versus placebo. The chain carries TRBV10-3 and TRBJ2-7; 7 bases are a match to TRBD2. The chain's CDR3 is CAISESKGRVGQYF. The CDR3 nucleotides read TGTGCCATCAGTGAGTCGAAAGGGAGGGTTGGGCAGTACTTC.